This record covers a single T cell receptor beta chain. In the study's own analysis: The assay estimated nucleated cells by amplifying reference gene primers. The protocol was immunoSEQ multiplex PCR, while the TCRdb copy is restricted to in-frame clones and leaves out a portion. V and J calls and clone size follow that table, whereas D and trimming were derived from the DNA. The sample consists of about 240,000 clones, under 85% of them appearing once. The entry originates in a study of blood T cell repertoires in COVID-19. Across the study: Samples representing acute and convalescent COVID-19 were sourced from the United States, Italy and Spain. T cells, B-cell-depleted T cells, or PBMCs provided the cDNA or gDNA that served as material.

The source is a man in his thirties or forties who had recovered from COVID-19. The sample consisted of peripheral blood.

This CDR3 reads CASSLERRNTIYF. DNA of the CDR3: TGTGCCAGCAGTTTGGAGAGAAGAAACACCATATATTTT. The chain combines TRBV6-2 or TRBV6-3 with TRBJ1-3; D uncertain. From germline, CDR1 is MNHEY and CDR2 SVGEGT. With 4 bases removed from V and 5 bases from J, the gap between germline ends came to 9 bases. CDR3 length: 13 amino acids.